A single sample is the source of the 20 T cell receptor beta chains below, sequenced in a study of T cells after yellow fever vaccination. TCRdb reanalysed the 5' RACE reads using MiXCR and keeps one entry per CDR3 protein. The sample includes 310,000 or so distinct CDR3 sequences, roughly 3.5% of them seen just once. The sequences come from PBMCs, collected on the day of the yellow fever booster vaccination. The source is a young man who received the YFV17D yellow fever vaccine.

This clonotype came up many times. The gene calls are TRBV6-4 and TRBJ2-3, with 9 bases that match TRBD2. The junction had 5 bases not matched to a gene; V was cut back by 4 bases and J by 3 bases. This CDR3 is built from 15 residues. Looked up from germline, CDR1 is MRHNA and CDR2 is SNTAGT. For the CDR3, the DNA is TGTGCCAGCAGTGCCCTAGCGGGGAGGACAGATACGCAGTATTTT. It translates to CASSALAGRTDTQYF.

This clonotype has a handful of counts. This sequence joins TRBV20-1 and TRBJ2-1, with 7 nucleotides matching TRBD2. After removal of 1 base from V and 7 bases from J, the junction contained 10 bases not matched to a gene. This CDR3 is 15 amino acids long. The germline gives CDR1 DFQATT, CDR2 SNEGSKA (reference sequence). The CDR3 nucleotides are TGCAGTGCTAGAGCGCGAAGCGGGGTAGAAAATGAGCAGTTCTTC. It specifies CSARARSGVENEQFF.

The chain links TRBV5-1 to TRBJ2-7; either TRBD1 or TRBD2 may supply D (5 bases each). This CDR3 region has 14 residues. The ends were cut back, 0 bases at V and 5 bases at J, with 12 bases in the middle. The germline V gene encodes CDR1 SGHRS and CDR2 YFSETQ. The CDR3 DNA reads as TGCGCCAGCAGCTTGGGAGGGGCACTCGACGAGCAGTACGTC. Translated: CASSLGGALDEQYV.

This clonotype was recorded at least ten times. CDR3 nucleotide sequence: TGCAGTGCTAGTCGTCTAGGGGAGGGGACCTCCTACAATGAGCAGTTCTTC. It translates to CSASRLGEGTSYNEQFF. This chain joins TRBV20-1 and TRBJ2-1; 7 nucleotides agree with TRBD2. This CDR3 comprises 17 residues. CDR1 DFQATT and CDR2 SNEGSKA come from the germline V gene (reference sequence). With 3 bases clipped from V and 0 bases from J, the junction kept 11 bases outside the gene matches.

This clonotype was picked up many times. The chain links TRBV5-1 to TRBJ2-4; no definite D call. The germline V and J ends were trimmed by 4 bases and 3 bases, with 17 bases remaining between them. In germline, CDR1 is SGHRS, CDR2 YFSETQ. The CDR3 totals 16 residues. The CDR3 loop reads CASSPLPGIDKNIQYF. DNA for the CDR3: TGCGCCAGCAGCCCGCTGCCGGGTATTGACAAAAACATTCAGTACTTC.

This clonotype was found many times. The chain combines TRBV5-4 with TRBJ2-1, with 13 bases identical to TRBD2. The V and J ends lost 7 bases and 7 bases, in that order; junction bases with no gene match: 8. Germline V gene lookup returns CDR1 SGHNT and CDR2 YYREEE (reference sequence). The CDR3 covers 15 residues. CDR3 DNA sequence: TGTGCCAGCGGATTAACTAGCGGGGGGGCGAATGAGCAGTTCTTC. Translated, it gives CASGLTSGGANEQFF.

The rearrangement uses TRBV10-3 and TRBJ1-6; 7 nucleotides match TRBD1. Germline V gene lookup returns CDR1 ENHRY and CDR2 SYGVKD. CDR3 length: 14 amino acids. The ends lost 6 bases at V and 5 bases at J; junction bases unmatched: 4. In DNA, the CDR3 is TGTGCCATCAGCCCCGGGACAGATAATTCACCCCTCCACTTT. Amino acid sequence: CAISPGTDNSPLHF.

This chain uses TRBV27 with TRBJ2-5, with TRBD1 matching 9 bases. The ends lost 6 bases at V and 0 bases at J; junction bases unmatched: 5. The CDR3 contains 15 residues. Germline CDR1 MNHEY, CDR2 SMNVEV (reference sequence). This CDR3 reads CASSPGQGNQETQYF. The CDR3 region has the DNA TGTGCCAGCAGCCCAGGACAGGGGAACCAAGAGACCCAGTACTTC.

The rearrangement links TRBV6-5 to TRBJ2-7; TRBD2 aligns across 10 bases. The germline gives CDR1 MNHEY, CDR2 SVGAGI. CDR3 size: 14 residues. Trimming at V came to 7 bases and at J to 3 bases, leaving 6 bases not matched to a gene. In nucleotides, the CDR3 is TGTGCCAGCAACCAGCGGGGGGGCCGCTACGAGCAGTACTTC. It codes for CASNQRGGRYEQYF.

This clonotype was seen more than once but under ten times. The chain joins TRBV20-1 to TRBJ2-1; D is unresolved. Germline values: CDR1 DFQATT, CDR2 SNEGSKA (reference sequence). The germline V and J ends were trimmed by 5 bases and 3 bases, with 17 bases remaining between them. The CDR3 runs to 15 residues. Written as DNA, the CDR3 is TGCAGTGCTTCAGAGGAATTTGGGATCTACAATGAGCAGTTCTTC. The encoded protein is CSASEEFGIYNEQFF.

Only a few counts were recorded for this clonotype. V and J are TRBV6-2 or TRBV6-3 and TRBJ1-5, with a possible D match to TRBD1 (5 bases). The CDR3 consists of 14 residues. Germline lookup yields CDR1 MNHEY and CDR2 SVGEGT. V was pared by 6 bases and J by 8 bases, with 17 bases between. CDR3 protein: CASRNRRGLEPQHF. CDR3 sequence (DNA): TGTGCCAGCAGGAACCGTCGGGGCTTAGAGCCCCAGCATTTT.

This clonotype has at least ten counts. The chain has TRBV5-4 and TRBJ2-2; TRBD1 matches 7 bases. CDR3 length: 13 amino acids. CDR1 is SGHNT, CDR2 YYREEE, per germline (reference sequence). Trimming cost V 6 bases and J 5 bases; bases outside gene matches: 4. The CDR3 region is CASIKQGTGELFF. CDR3 sequence (DNA): TGTGCCAGCATAAAACAGGGGACCGGGGAGCTGTTTTTT.

There are many counts of this clonotype. CDR3 region: CSAATGTSNLGEQFF. DNA of the CDR3: TGCAGTGCTGCGACCGGGACTAGTAATCTCGGTGAGCAGTTCTTC. The rearrangement links TRBV20-1 to TRBJ2-1, with TRBD2 matching 8 bases. Germline assignment: CDR1 DFQATT and CDR2 SNEGSKA (reference sequence). The junction had 15 bases not matched to a gene; V was cut back by 5 bases and J by 9 bases. The CDR3 length is 15 residues.

This clonotype came up many times. The chain uses TRBV7-2 and TRBJ2-1; D may correspond to TRBD1 or TRBD2 (6 bases each). The length of the CDR3 is 12 residues. In germline, CDR1 is SGHTA, CDR2 FQGNSA. V lost 5 bases, J lost 10 bases, and 12 bases lay in between. CDR3 in DNA: TGTGCCAGCAGCGACTGGGGGGCAGAGCAGTTCTTC. The encoded protein is CASSDWGAEQFF.

Worth noting for this clonotype: One junction end disagrees with the germline gene, perhaps due to a read error. The chain combines TRBV5-4 with TRBJ2-3; D perhaps matches TRBD2 (7 bases). Germline V gives CDR1 SGHNT, CDR2 YYREEE (reference sequence). The length of the CDR3 is 15 residues. In nucleotides, the CDR3 is TGTGCCAGCAGCTTGGATCAGGGGAGGGCAGATACGCAGTGTTTT. Translation gives CASSLDQGRADTQCF.

This clonotype was counted only a few times. The chain couples TRBV2 to TRBJ1-4; no clear D gene. Looked up from germline, CDR1 is SNHLY and CDR2 is FYNNEI. V lost 5 bases to trimming and J lost 3 bases, with 10 bases between them. The CDR3 extends over 14 amino acids. Here the CDR3 reads CASSSRAANEKLFF. CDR3 nucleotide sequence: TGTGCCAGCAGTTCTCGTGCGGCTAATGAAAAACTGTTTTTT.

This clonotype was detected many times. This chain joins TRBV11-2 and TRBJ1-1; TRBD1 aligns across 10 bases. Germline-derived CDR1 and CDR2 are SGHAT and FQNNGV. CDR3 length: 18 amino acids. The V gene end was trimmed by 2 bases and the J gene end by 4 bases; junction bases not matched to a gene: 13. CDR3 amino acids: CASSLLSGTGVGSTEAFF. The CDR3 bases are TGTGCCAGCAGCTTATTATCCGGGACAGGGGTTGGAAGCACTGAAGCTTTCTTT.

This clonotype was recorded many times. J is TRBJ2-2 and V is TRBV7-3; D is possibly TRBD2 (5 bases). V was clipped by 6 bases and J by 6 bases, with 8 bases between them. Germline CDR1 SGHTA, CDR2 FQGTGA. The CDR3 length is 12 residues. The DNA for the CDR3 is TGTGCCAGCAGTATCGGGGCCGGGGAGCTGTTTTTT. Protein sequence: CASSIGAGELFF.

The rearrangement uses TRBV6-6 and TRBJ1-2; D not certain. V was shortened by 5 bases and J by 6 bases, with 16 bases between the two germline ends. This CDR3 comprises 14 residues. Germline loops: CDR1 MNHNY, CDR2 SVGAGI (reference sequence). In DNA, the CDR3 is TGTGCCAGCAGTCCCCCTTCGCAGGCCGATGGCTACACCTTC. Translation gives CASSPPSQADGYTF.

Regarding this clonotype: A much bigger clone sits one base away, suggesting this may be a read error. The V gene is TRBV7-2, the J gene TRBJ2-1; tentatively, D is TRBD2 (7 bases). The CDR3 totals 16 residues. Germline CDR1 SGHTA, CDR2 FQGNSA. The CDR3 sequence: CASSFLGGPADSSRIF. CDR3 sequence (DNA): TGTGCCAGCAGCTTCCTCGGGGGGCCAGCAGACTCGTCTCGGATCTTC.